The entry that follows covers one TCR beta chain sequence. This CDR3 is built from 15 residues. With 5 bases clipped from V and 6 bases from J, the junction kept 4 bases outside the gene matches. Germline CDR1 and CDR2: SGHTA and FQGNSA. The data derive from a study of blood T cell repertoires in COVID-19. The overall study: COVID-19 samples collected from the United States, Italy and Spain covered acute and convalescent phases. From T cells, B-cell-depleted T cells, or PBMCs came the material, which was cDNA or gDNA.

In the source study's methods: Amplification of reference gene primers was used by the study to estimate nucleated cell counts. The protocol was immunoSEQ multiplex PCR, while the TCRdb copy is restricted to in-frame clones and leaves out a portion. V and J calls plus clone size are reproduced from that table; the DNA served to infer D and trimming. The data hold roughly 150,000 clones, with approximately 90% observed a single time. The sequencing sample was made of peripheral blood. The TCR comes from a human donor in a cohort sampled during active COVID-19. The chain carries TRBV7-2 and TRBJ2-1, with 13 bases fitting TRBD2. The CDR3 reads CASSARLAGGNEQFF. Written as DNA, the CDR3 is TGTGCCAGCAGCGCCCGACTAGCGGGGGGCAATGAGCAGTTCTTC.